This is a list of T cell receptor beta chains from one sample in a study of T cells in Graves' hyperthyroidism and ophthalmopathy. TCRdb processed the multiplex PCR reads anew with MiXCR; each CDR3 protein has one entry. Among 500,000 to 650,000 distinct CDR3 sequences listed, roughly 21% were seen once. The specimen was blood. These receptors were collected from a man aged 35 to 55 with Graves' ophthalmopathy. Both conserved end residues are part of each CDR3. A D gene is named only where the DNA matches it firmly. Clone size is stated in some rows and not others, as once, few, many or a class when expanded.

TRBD1,TRBV5-5,TRBJ2-7,few,CASSRDRVSYEQYF,TGTGCCAGCAGCCGGGACAGGGTCTCCTACGAGCAGTACTTC
.,TRBV28,TRBJ2-1,.,CASSLTGPNNEQFF,TGTGCCAGCAGTTTAACAGGGCCAAACAATGAGCAGTTCTTC
.,TRBV4-3,TRBJ1-2,.,CASSPPTRWGGVSYTF,TGCGCCAGCAGCCCCCCTACAAGGTGGGGGGGGGTTAGCTACACCTTC
.,TRBV5-1,TRBJ1-4,.,CASSLARVENEKLFF,TGCGCCAGCAGCTTGGCCAGGGTCGAGAATGAAAAACTGTTTTTT
.,TRBV9,TRBJ2-1,few,CASSPGTRSYNEQFF,TGTGCCAGCAGCCCCGGGACGAGGTCCTACAATGAGCAGTTCTTC
.,TRBV10-3,TRBJ1-1,.,CAISERQEHTEAFF,TGTGCCATCAGTGAGAGACAGGAGCATACTGAAGCTTTCTTT
.,TRBV7-3,TRBJ1-3,.,CASSRTTGPSGNTIYF,TGTGCCAGCAGCCGGACGACAGGTCCCTCTGGAAACACCATATATTTT
.,TRBV5-1,TRBJ1-2,few,CASRRDGSYGYTF,TGCGCCAGCAGACGGGACGGCAGCTATGGCTACACCTTC
.,TRBV12-3/TRBV12-4,TRBJ1-2,.,CASNSRTEVYGYTF,TGTGCCAGCAACTCTCGGACAGAAGTGTATGGCTACACCTTC
TRBD2,TRBV28,TRBJ2-1,.,CASSSLAGSNEQFF,TGTGCCAGCAGTTCCCTAGCGGGAAGTAATGAGCAGTTCTTC
.,TRBV7-9,TRBJ2-1,.,CASSLESAQNEQFF,TGTGCCAGCAGCTTAGAATCTGCTCAGAATGAGCAGTTCTTC
.,TRBV9,TRBJ2-2,.,CASSFGTPNTGELFF,TGTGCCAGCAGCTTCGGGACACCGAACACCGGGGAGCTGTTTTTT
.,TRBV5-1,TRBJ1-2,.,CASSFDSSLYGYTF,TGCGCCAGCAGCTTTGACAGCAGTCTCTATGGCTACACCTTC
TRBD1,TRBV5-6,TRBJ2-5,.,CASSAGQGKETQYF,TGTGCCAGCAGCGCTGGACAGGGTAAAGAGACCCAGTACTTC
.,TRBV7-9,TRBJ2-1,few,CASSAPGVSYNEQFF,TGTGCCAGCAGCGCCCCGGGGGTTTCCTACAATGAGCAGTTCTTC
.,TRBV27,TRBJ2-7,many,CASSILPGSGVGEQYF,TGTGCCAGCAGTATTCTTCCGGGATCGGGGGTTGGCGAGCAGTACTTC
TRBD2,TRBV5-1,TRBJ2-3,many,CASSPPTSGRTDTQYF,TGCGCCAGCAGCCCACCGACTAGCGGACGCACAGATACGCAGTATTTT
TRBD2,TRBV12-3/TRBV12-4,TRBJ2-1,.,CASMTSGYNEQFF,TGTGCCAGCATGACTAGCGGCTACAATGAGCAGTTCTTC
.,TRBV6-5,TRBJ2-5,few,CASSYSIGETQYF,TGTGCCAGCAGTTACAGTATCGGAGAGACCCAGTACTTC
TRBD2,TRBV11-2,TRBJ2-7,many,CASSNGGSYEQYF,TGTGCCAGCAGCAACGGGGGGTCCTACGAGCAGTACTTC
.,TRBV20-1,TRBJ1-6,many,CSARDGKQGRSPLHF,TGCAGTGCTAGAGACGGAAAGCAGGGAAGATCACCCCTCCACTTT
.,TRBV27,TRBJ2-7,many,CASSLSGGPGREQYF,TGTGCCAGCAGTTTATCGGGGGGGCCGGGTAGGGAGCAGTACTTC
TRBD1,TRBV7-2,TRBJ1-5,.,CASSFKGQGFNQPQHF,TGTGCCAGCAGCTTTAAGGGACAGGGCTTCAATCAGCCCCAGCATTTT
.,TRBV7-8,TRBJ1-3,.,CASSFSRNGNTIYF,TGTGCCAGCAGCTTTTCCAGGAATGGAAACACCATATATTTT
.,TRBV6-2/TRBV6-3,TRBJ1-5,few,CASSWGRGENNQPQHF,TGTGCCAGCAGTTGGGGCCGAGGGGAAAACAATCAGCCCCAGCATTTT
.,TRBV25-1,TRBJ2-1,.,CASSEYKGGLGEQFF,TGTGCCAGCAGTGAATACAAGGGAGGTCTTGGTGAGCAGTTCTTC
.,TRBV6-1,TRBJ1-5,few,CASSGAHYSNQPQHF,TGTGCCAGCAGTGGGGCCCATTATAGCAATCAGCCCCAGCATTTT
.,TRBV6-1,TRBJ1-1,few,CASSPRLPTEAFF,TGTGCCAGCAGTCCTCGCCTACCGACTGAAGCTTTCTTT
.,TRBV27,TRBJ1-5,many,CASSPALQGQPQHF,TGTGCCAGCAGTCCCGCCCTACAAGGTCAGCCCCAGCATTTT
.,TRBV30,TRBJ2-1,few,CAWSVGPLGEQFF,TGTGCCTGGAGTGTGGGACCCCTGGGGGAGCAGTTCTTC
TRBD2,TRBV7-2,TRBJ2-1,many,CASSLLGLAGDYNEQFF,TGTGCCAGCAGCTTATTAGGACTAGCGGGAGACTACAATGAGCAGTTCTTC
.,TRBV7-2,TRBJ1-5,many,CASSLDTLGAGQPQHF,TGTGCCAGCAGCTTAGATACCCTGGGTGCGGGTCAGCCCCAGCATTTT
TRBD2,TRBV7-2,TRBJ2-3,few,CASSLVGGLAGGDTQYF,TGTGCCAGCAGCTTAGTTGGGGGACTAGCGGGGGGAGATACGCAGTATTTT